These T cell receptor beta chains were read from a single sample in a study of shared clonotypes between healthy human individuals. Method: immunoSEQ multiplex PCR; TCRdb's copy keeps in-frame clones and lacks some. The sample lists hundreds of thousands of clones; 70% to 80% were seen once. The sequencing sample was made of PBMCs. The receptors shown here come from a woman aged 40 to 55 in good health. Some clones in this sample may be carry-over from other donors' samples. CDR3s include the opening cysteine and the closing phenylalanine or tryptophan. The D gene is left open where the match is weak. The size entry is marked missing in some rows and otherwise reads once, few, many or a size class.

>16|-|TRBJ1-1|TRBV19|once
CATGRGAGLLNTEAFF
TGTGCCACCGGACGCGGGGCAGGACTTTTGAACACTGAAGCTTTCTTT
>15|TRBD2|TRBJ2-5|TRBV4-2|-
CASSQDPGLGASQYF
TGTGCCAGCAGCCAAGATCCGGGACTAGGGGCGTCCCAGTACTTC
>16|TRBD2|TRBJ2-3|TRBV2|-
CASSFLAGGSADTQYF
TGTGCCAGCAGTTTCTTAGCGGGAGGGTCGGCAGATACGCAGTATTTT
>15|TRBD2|TRBJ2-7|TRBV5-4|-
CASSLAPSGSYEQYF
TGTGCCAGCAGCTTGGCCCCTAGCGGGAGCTACGAGCAGTACTTC
>16|-|TRBJ2-2|TRBV2|-
CASSVRAGSKTGELFF
TGTGCCAGCAGTGTGAGGGCAGGGTCGAAGACCGGGGAGCTGTTTTTT
>12|-|TRBJ1-1|TRBV29-1|-
CSVGGGGTEAFF
TGCAGCGTTGGAGGGGGGGGCACTGAAGCTTTCTTT
>14|-|TRBJ2-7|TRBV28|-
CASSPAGLHYEQYF
TGTGCCAGCAGTCCTGCGGGACTCCACTACGAGCAGTACTTC
>15|-|TRBJ2-7|TRBV18|-
CASSPPAAPSYEQYF
TGTGCCAGCTCACCCCCCGCGGCTCCTTCCTACGAGCAGTACTTC
>15|-|TRBJ2-1|TRBV4-3|-
CASSQDSGEPNEQFF
TGCGCCAGCAGCCAAGATTCGGGCGAACCCAATGAGCAGTTCTTC
>15|-|TRBJ1-4|TRBV28|-
CASSSTTGANEKLFF
TGTGCCAGCAGCAGTACGACAGGAGCTAATGAAAAACTGTTTTTT
>14|-|TRBJ1-4|TRBV9|-
CASSPGGLNEKLFF
TGTGCCAGCAGCCCCGGGGGCCTTAATGAAAAACTGTTTTTT
>11|-|TRBJ2-7|TRBV30|-
CACRMPYEQYF
TGTGCCTGTCGGATGCCCTACGAGCAGTACTTC
>15|TRBD1|TRBJ2-7|TRBV15|-
CATSRDGQVIYEQYF
TGTGCCACCAGCAGGGATGGACAGGTGATCTACGAGCAGTACTTC
>17|TRBD2|TRBJ2-1|TRBV18|-
CASSPPVAGPSYNEQFF
TGTGCCAGCTCACCACCTGTAGCGGGGCCCTCCTACAATGAGCAGTTCTTC
>14|-|TRBJ2-4|TRBV10-3|-
CAISESYTKNIQYF
TGTGCCATCAGTGAGAGCTACACCAAAAACATTCAGTACTTC
>15|TRBD1|TRBJ1-5|TRBV4-2|-
CASSQVQGDWEPQHF
TGTGCCAGCAGCCAGGTACAGGGGGACTGGGAACCCCAGCATTTT
>15|-|TRBJ1-6|TRBV5-1|-
CASSSSGPQNSPLHF
TGCGCCAGCAGCTCCTCGGGGCCGCAGAATTCACCCCTCCACTTT
>13|-|TRBJ2-7|TRBV6-1|once
CASSNRDSYEQYF
TGTGCCAGCAGTAACAGGGACTCCTACGAGCAGTACTTC
>13|-|TRBJ1-1|TRBV11-3|-
CASSLVPNTEAFF
TGTGCCAGCAGCTTAGTTCCTAACACTGAAGCTTTCTTT
>20|TRBD2|TRBJ2-7|TRBV4-3|-
CASSHPHTYRTTSGSYEQYF
TGCGCCAGCAGCCATCCTCACACGTACAGGACGACTAGCGGGAGCTACGAGCAGTACTTC
>15|-|TRBJ1-1|TRBV19|-
CASSSPGHPNTEAFF
TGTGCCAGTAGTTCTCCGGGACACCCTAACACTGAAGCTTTCTTT
>15|TRBD1|TRBJ1-2|TRBV4-3|-
CASSQVGQGGYGYTF
TGCGCCAGCAGCCAAGTGGGACAGGGTGGCTATGGCTACACCTTC
>14|TRBD2|TRBJ2-7|TRBV28|-
CASSSAGAAYEQYF
TGTGCCAGCAGTTCCGCGGGAGCGGCCTACGAGCAGTACTTC
>15|-|TRBJ2-7|TRBV7-2|-
CASSLASGFSYEQYF
TGTGCCAGCAGCTTAGCTTCGGGATTCTCCTACGAGCAGTACTTC
>14|-|TRBJ1-2|TRBV11-3|-
CASSPLHGGGGYTF
TGTGCCAGCAGCCCCCTCCATGGGGGGGGCGGCTACACCTTC
>14|-|TRBJ1-5|TRBV18|few
CASSPLGTGQPQHF
TGTGCCAGCTCACCCCTAGGGACCGGACAGCCCCAGCATTTT